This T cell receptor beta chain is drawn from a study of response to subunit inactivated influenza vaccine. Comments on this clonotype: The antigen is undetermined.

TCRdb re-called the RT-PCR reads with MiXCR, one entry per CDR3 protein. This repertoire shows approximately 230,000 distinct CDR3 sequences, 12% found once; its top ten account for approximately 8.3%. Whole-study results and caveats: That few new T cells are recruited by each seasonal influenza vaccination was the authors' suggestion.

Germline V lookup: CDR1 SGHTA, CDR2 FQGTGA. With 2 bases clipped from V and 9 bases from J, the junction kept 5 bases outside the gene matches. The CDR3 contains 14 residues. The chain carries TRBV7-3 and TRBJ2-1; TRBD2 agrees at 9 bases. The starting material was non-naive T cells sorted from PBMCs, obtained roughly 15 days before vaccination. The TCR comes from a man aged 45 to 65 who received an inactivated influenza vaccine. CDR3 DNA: TGTGCCAGCAGCTTACAGCTAGCGGGAAGTGAGCAGTTCTTC. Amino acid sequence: CASSLQLAGSEQFF. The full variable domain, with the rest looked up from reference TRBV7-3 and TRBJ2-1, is GAGVSQTPSNKVTEKGKYVELRCDPISGHTALYWYRQSLGQGPEFLIYFQGTGAADDSGLPNDRFFAVRPEGSVSTLKIQRTERGDSAVYLCASSLQLAGSEQFFGPGTRLTVL.